This T cell receptor (beta chain) came from a study of blood T cell repertoires in COVID-19. Libraries were prepared by immunoSEQ multiplex PCR; TCRdb keeps only in-frame clonotypes and omits some of them. The repertoire holds 130,000 or so clones, around 80% seen once, with more than 2% in the top ten. The ends were cut back, 8 bases at V and 2 bases at J, with 12 bases in the middle. The length of the CDR3 is 13 residues. Germline lookup yields CDR1 MNHEY and CDR2 SMNVEV (reference sequence). The rearrangement joins TRBV27 to TRBJ1-2; D uncertain. What was sequenced was PBMCs or T cells enriched from blood (not recorded which). The source is a middle-aged man with acute COVID-19. This CDR3 is CASLILENYGYTF. The CDR3 DNA sequence: TGTGCCAGCTTGATTCTAGAGAACTATGGCTACACCTTC.